The entry below describes one TCR beta chain. As yet, its antigen is unknown. This specimen belongs to a study of cytomegalovirus exposure and HLA in healthy donors. Whole-study findings and limits: The study listed approximately 160 cytomegalovirus-associated TCR beta chains. Some V segments could not be told apart, so they were left out, TRBV6-2 and TRBV6-3 among them.

V was trimmed by 5 bases and J by 0 bases, leaving 11 bases between them. Per the germline V gene, CDR1 is LNHDA and CDR2 is SQIVND (reference sequence). This CDR3 is built from 14 residues. PCR was performed using 60 Vbeta and 13 Jbeta primers. Sequenced by immunoSEQ multiplex PCR; TCRdb stores in-frame clones only, minus some. This table holds around 26,000 clones. Sequencing was performed on PBMCs. J is TRBJ2-7 and V is TRBV19; tentative D call: TRBD2 (6 bases). The TCR originated in a male donor in good health and CMV-seropositive. CDR3 in amino acids: CASSSRGSSYEQYF. The DNA for the CDR3 is TGTGCCAGTAGTTCTCGGGGGAGCTCCTACGAGCAGTACTTC.